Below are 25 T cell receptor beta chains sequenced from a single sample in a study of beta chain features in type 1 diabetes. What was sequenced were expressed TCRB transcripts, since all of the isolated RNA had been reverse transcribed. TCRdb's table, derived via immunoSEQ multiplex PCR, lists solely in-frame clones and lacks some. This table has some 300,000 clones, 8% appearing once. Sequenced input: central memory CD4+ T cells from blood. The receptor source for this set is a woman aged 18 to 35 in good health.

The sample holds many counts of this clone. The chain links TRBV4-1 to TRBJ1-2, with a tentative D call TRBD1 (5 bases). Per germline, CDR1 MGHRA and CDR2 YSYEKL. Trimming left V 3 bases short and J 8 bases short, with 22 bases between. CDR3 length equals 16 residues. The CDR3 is CASSQDRDSLSGGYTF. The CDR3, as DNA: TGCGCCAGCAGCCAGGACCGGGACTCACTATCGGGAGGCTACACCTTC.

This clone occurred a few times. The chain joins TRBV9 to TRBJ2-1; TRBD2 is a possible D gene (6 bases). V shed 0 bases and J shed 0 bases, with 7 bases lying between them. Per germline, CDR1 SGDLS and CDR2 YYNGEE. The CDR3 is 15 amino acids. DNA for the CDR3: TGTGCCAGCAGCGTAGCGGGGGACTCCTACAATGAGCAGTTCTTC. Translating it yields CASSVAGDSYNEQFF. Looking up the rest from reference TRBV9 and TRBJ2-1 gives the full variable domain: DSGVTQTPKHLITATGQRVTLRCSPRSGDLSVYWYQQSLDQGLQFLIQYYNGEERAKGNILERFSAQQFPDLHSELNLSSLELGDSALYFCASSVAGDSYNEQFFGPGTRLTVL.

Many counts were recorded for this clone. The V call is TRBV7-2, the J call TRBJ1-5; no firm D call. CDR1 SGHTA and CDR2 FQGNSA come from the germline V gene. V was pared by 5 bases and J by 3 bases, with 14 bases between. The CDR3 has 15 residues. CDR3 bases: TGTGCCAGCAGCGCGGGTGGGAGGGACAATCAGCCCCAGCATTTT. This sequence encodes CASSAGGRDNQPQHF.

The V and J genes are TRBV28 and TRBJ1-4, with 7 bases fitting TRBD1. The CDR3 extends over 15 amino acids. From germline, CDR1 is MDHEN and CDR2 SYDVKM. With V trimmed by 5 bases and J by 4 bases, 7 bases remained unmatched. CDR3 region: CASSPPGQLNEKLFF. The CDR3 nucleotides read TGTGCCAGCAGTCCGCCGGGACAGCTTAATGAAAAACTGTTTTTT.

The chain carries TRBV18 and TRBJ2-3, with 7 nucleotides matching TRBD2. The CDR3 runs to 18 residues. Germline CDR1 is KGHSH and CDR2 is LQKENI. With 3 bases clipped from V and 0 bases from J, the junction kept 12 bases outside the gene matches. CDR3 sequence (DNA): TGTGCCAGCTCACCGCGGACCTCTAGCGGAGGAAGCACAGATACGCAGTATTTT. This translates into CASSPRTSSGGSTDTQYF. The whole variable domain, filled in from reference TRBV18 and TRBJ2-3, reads NAGVMQNPRHLVRRRGQEARLRCSPMKGHSHVYWYRQLPEEGLKFMVYLQKENIIDESGMPKERFSAEFPKEGPSILRIQQVVRGDSAAYFCASSPRTSSGGSTDTQYFGPGTRLTVL.

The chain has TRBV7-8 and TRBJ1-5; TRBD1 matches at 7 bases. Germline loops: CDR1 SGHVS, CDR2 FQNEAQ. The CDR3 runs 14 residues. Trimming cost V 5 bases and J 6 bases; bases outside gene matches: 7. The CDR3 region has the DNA TGTGCCAGCAGCCTAAGGGGGCTGAGTCAGCCCCAGCATTTT. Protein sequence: CASSLRGLSQPQHF.

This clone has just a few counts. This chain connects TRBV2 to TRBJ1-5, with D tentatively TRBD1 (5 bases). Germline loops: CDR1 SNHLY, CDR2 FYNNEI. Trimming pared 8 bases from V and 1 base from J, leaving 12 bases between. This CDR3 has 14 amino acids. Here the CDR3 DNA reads TGTGCCAGCGACGGGGGAGGGAGCAATCAGCCCCAGCATTTT. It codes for CASDGGGSNQPQHF.

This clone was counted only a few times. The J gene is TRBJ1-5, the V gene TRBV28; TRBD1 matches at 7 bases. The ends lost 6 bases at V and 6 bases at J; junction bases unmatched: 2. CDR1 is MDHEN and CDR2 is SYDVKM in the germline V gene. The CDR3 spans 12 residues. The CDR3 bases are TGTGCCAGCAGCAGGGGGGTTCAGCCCCAGCATTTT. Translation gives CASSRGVQPQHF. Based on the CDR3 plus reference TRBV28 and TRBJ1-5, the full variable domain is DVKVTQSSRYLVKRTGEKVFLECVQDMDHENMFWYRQDPGLGLRLIYFSYDVKMKEKGDIPEGYSVSREKKERFSLILESASTNQTSMYLCASSRGVQPQHFGDGTRLSIL.

The CDR3: CASGIDLSTDTQYF. The CDR3 region has the DNA TGTGCCAGCGGTATTGACTTAAGCACAGATACGCAGTATTTT. The chain employs TRBV9 and TRBJ2-3; D is unresolved. V lost 7 bases and J 0 bases, leaving 12 bases between the germline ends. The CDR3 runs 14 residues. Germline V gene lookup returns CDR1 SGDLS and CDR2 YYNGEE.

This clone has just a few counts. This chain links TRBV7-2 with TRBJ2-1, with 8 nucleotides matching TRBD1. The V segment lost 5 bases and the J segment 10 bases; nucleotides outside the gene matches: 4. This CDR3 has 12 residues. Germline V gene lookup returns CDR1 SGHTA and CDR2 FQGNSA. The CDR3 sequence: CASSPWTGEQFF. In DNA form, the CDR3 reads TGTGCCAGCAGCCCGTGGACAGGGGAGCAGTTCTTC.

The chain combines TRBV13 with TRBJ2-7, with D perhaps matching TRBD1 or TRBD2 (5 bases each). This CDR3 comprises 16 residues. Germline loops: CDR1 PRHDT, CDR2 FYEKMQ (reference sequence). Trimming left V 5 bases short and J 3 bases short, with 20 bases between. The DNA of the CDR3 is TGTGCCAGCAGCCCCCGGGGCGCGACGGGCATCTACGAGCAGTACTTC. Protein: CASSPRGATGIYEQYF.

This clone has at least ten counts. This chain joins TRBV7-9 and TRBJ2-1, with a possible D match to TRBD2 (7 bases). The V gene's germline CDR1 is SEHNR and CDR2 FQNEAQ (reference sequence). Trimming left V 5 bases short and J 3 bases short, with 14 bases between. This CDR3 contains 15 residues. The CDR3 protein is CASSPRGGVYNEQFF. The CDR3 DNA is TGTGCCAGCAGCCCCAGGGGAGGGGTCTACAATGAGCAGTTCTTC.

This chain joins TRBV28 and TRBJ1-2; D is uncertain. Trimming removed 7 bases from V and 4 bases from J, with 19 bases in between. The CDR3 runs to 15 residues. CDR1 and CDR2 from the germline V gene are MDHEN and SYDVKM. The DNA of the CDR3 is TGTGCCAGCACCAAATCCGGACCCACTGGCTATGGCTACACCTTC. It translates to CASTKSGPTGYGYTF.

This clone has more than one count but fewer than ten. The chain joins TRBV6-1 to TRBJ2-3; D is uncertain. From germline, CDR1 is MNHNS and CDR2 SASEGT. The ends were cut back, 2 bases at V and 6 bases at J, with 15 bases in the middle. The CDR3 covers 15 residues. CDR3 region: CASSENPVGRDTQYF. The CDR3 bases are TGTGCCAGCAGTGAAAATCCAGTGGGTCGGGATACGCAGTATTTT.

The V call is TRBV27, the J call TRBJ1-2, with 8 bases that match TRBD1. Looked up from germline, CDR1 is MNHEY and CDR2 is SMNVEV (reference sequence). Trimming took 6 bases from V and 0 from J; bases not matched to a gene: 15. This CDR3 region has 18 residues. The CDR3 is CASRSTYRGGRTNYGYTF. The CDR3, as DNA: TGTGCCAGCAGGTCTACCTACAGGGGGGGGCGGACTAACTATGGCTACACCTTC.

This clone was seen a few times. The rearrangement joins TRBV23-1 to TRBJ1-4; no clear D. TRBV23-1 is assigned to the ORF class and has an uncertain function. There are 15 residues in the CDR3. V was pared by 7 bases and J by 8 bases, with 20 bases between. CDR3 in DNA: TGCGCCAGCATCCCTCTAAGGGCAAAAGAGGAAAAACTGTTTTTT. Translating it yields CASIPLRAKEEKLFF.

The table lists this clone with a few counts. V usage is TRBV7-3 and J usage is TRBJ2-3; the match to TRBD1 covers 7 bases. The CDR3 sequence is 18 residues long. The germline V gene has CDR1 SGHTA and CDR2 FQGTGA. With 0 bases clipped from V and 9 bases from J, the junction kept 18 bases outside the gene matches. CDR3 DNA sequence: TGTGCCAGCAGCTTAACTGCCCGGGACAGTCTAATGGTGGGGACGCAGTATTTT. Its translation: CASSLTARDSLMVGTQYF.

CDR3 sequence (DNA): TGTGCCAGCAGCCAAGACTTGGCGCGGGGCGTCAAGGCCTACGAGCAGTACTTC. Translating it yields CASSQDLARGVKAYEQYF. V and J are TRBV5-4 and TRBJ2-7; D is perhaps TRBD2 (6 bases). This CDR3 region has 18 residues. Germline assignment: CDR1 SGHNT and CDR2 YYREEE (reference sequence). V was trimmed by 4 bases and J by 2 bases, leaving 25 bases between them.

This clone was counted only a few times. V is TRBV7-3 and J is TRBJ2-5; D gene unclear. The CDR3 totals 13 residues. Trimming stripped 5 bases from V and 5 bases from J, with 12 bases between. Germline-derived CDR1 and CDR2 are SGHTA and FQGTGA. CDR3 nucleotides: TGTGCCAGCAGCCCCGAGCACCGGGAGACCCAGTACTTC. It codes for CASSPEHRETQYF.

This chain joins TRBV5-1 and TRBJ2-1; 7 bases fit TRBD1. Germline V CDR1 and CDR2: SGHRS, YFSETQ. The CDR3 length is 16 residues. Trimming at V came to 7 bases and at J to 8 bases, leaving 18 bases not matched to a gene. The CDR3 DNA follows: TGCGCCAGCCGAGCCCCTAGGACAGGCCATGACGATGAGCAGTTCTTC. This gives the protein CASRAPRTGHDDEQFF.

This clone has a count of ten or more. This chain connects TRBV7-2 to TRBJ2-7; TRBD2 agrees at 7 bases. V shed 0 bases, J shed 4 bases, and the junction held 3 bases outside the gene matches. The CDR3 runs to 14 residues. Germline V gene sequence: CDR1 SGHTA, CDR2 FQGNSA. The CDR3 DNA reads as TGTGCCAGCAGCTTAGCGGGAGGGGAGTACGAGCAGTACTTC. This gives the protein CASSLAGGEYEQYF.

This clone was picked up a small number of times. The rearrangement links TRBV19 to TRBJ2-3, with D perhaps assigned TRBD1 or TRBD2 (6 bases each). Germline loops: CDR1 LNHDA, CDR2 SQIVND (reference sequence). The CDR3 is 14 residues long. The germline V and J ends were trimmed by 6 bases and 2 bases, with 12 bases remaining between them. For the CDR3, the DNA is TGTGCCAGTAGCCCCAGGGGACTCACAGATACGCAGTATTTT. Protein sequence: CASSPRGLTDTQYF.

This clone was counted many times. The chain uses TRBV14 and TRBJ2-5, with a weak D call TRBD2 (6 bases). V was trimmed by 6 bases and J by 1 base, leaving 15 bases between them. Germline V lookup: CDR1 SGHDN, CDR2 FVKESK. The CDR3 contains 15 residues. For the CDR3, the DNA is TGTGCCAGCAGTCAGGGAGGATGGGGCCAAGAGACCCAGTACTTC. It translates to CASSQGGWGQETQYF.

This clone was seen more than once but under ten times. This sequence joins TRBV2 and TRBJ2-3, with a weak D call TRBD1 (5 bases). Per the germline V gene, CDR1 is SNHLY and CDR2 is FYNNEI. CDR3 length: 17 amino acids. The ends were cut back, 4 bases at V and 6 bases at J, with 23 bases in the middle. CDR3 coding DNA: TGTGCCAGCAGTGTGGGGCCCAATAGGTTTAAGGGCGATACGCAGTATTTT. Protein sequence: CASSVGPNRFKGDTQYF.

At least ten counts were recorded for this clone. This CDR3 reads CASSYTGKGYEQYF. CDR3 coding DNA: TGTGCCAGCAGTTACACAGGAAAGGGCTACGAGCAGTACTTC. The chain links TRBV6-6 to TRBJ2-7; weak D call: TRBD1 (5 bases). Looked up from germline, CDR1 is MNHNY and CDR2 is SVGAGI (reference sequence). V shed 2 bases and J shed 3 bases, with 11 bases lying between them. There are 14 residues in the CDR3.